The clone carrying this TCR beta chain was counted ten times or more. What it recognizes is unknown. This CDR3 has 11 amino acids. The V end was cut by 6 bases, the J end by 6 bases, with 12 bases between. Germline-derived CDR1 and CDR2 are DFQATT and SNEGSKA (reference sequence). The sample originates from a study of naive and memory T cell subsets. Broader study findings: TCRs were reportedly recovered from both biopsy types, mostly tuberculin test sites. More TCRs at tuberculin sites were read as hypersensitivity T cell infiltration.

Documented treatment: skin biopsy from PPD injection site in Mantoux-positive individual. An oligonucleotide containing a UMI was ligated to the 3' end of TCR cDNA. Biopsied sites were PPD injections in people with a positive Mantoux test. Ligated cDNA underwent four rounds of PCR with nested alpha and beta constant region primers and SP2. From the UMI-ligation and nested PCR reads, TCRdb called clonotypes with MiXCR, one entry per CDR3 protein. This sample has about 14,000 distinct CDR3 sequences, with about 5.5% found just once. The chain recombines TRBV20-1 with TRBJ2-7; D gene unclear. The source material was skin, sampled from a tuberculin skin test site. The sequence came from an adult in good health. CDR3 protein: CSAPDNGEQYF. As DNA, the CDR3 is TGCAGTGCCCCCGACAACGGCGAGCAGTACTTC.